These T cell receptor beta chains were read from a single sample in a study of T-cell memory formation after mild COVID-19. TCRdb fed the 5' RACE reads into MiXCR, producing one record per CDR3 protein. The table shows tens of thousands of distinct CDR3 sequences, with over 15% occurring only once. Sequencing was carried out using PBMCs or a T cell subset sorted from them (not recorded which). The source is an adult woman who had mild COVID-19 (a few samples of this study predate the infection). Cell type and time point are not known. The CDR3 runs from the conserved cysteine through the conserved F or W. The order of the fields is clone size, D gene, V gene, J gene, CDR3 DNA, CDR3 protein. The D gene is left open where the match is weak. The size entry is marked missing in some rows and otherwise reads once, few, many or a size class.

abundance: few
d_gene: TRBD1
v_gene: TRBV20-1
j_gene: TRBJ2-7
CDR3nt: TGCAGTGCACACGACAGGGCCAGGAACTACGAGCAGTACTTC
CDR3aa: CSAHDRARNYEQYF

abundance: few
d_gene: -
v_gene: TRBV6-4
j_gene: TRBJ1-1
CDR3nt: TGTGCCAGCAGTGTAGAACCAGGGTGGAACACTGAAGCTTTCTTT
CDR3aa: CASSVEPGWNTEAFF

abundance: -
d_gene: -
v_gene: TRBV5-5
j_gene: TRBJ2-7
CDR3nt: TGTGCCAGCACCTGGACGGGGAACTACGAGCAGTACTTC
CDR3aa: CASTWTGNYEQYF

abundance: -
d_gene: -
v_gene: TRBV12-3/TRBV12-4
j_gene: TRBJ2-7
CDR3nt: TGTGCCAGCAGCCCGACGTTCACAGAATCCTACGAGCAGTACTTC
CDR3aa: CASSPTFTESYEQYF

abundance: few
d_gene: TRBD1
v_gene: TRBV12-3/TRBV12-4
j_gene: TRBJ2-1
CDR3nt: TGTGCCAGCAGTTCGATTGGACAGGGGCTGATGGACAATGAGCAGTTCTTC
CDR3aa: CASSSIGQGLMDNEQFF

abundance: few
d_gene: -
v_gene: TRBV7-8
j_gene: TRBJ2-1
CDR3nt: TGTGCCAGCAGCTTAGCCAGGGACCAGTTCTTC
CDR3aa: CASSLARDQFF

abundance: many
d_gene: -
v_gene: TRBV29-1
j_gene: TRBJ1-1
CDR3nt: TGCAGCGTTGAATGGGACACTGAAGCTTTCTTT
CDR3aa: CSVEWDTEAFF

abundance: many
d_gene: -
v_gene: TRBV14
j_gene: TRBJ1-1
CDR3nt: TGTGCCAGCAGCCTACGGGGACCGGGGACTGAAGCTTTCTTT
CDR3aa: CASSLRGPGTEAFF

abundance: -
d_gene: -
v_gene: TRBV27
j_gene: TRBJ1-1
CDR3nt: TGTGCCAGCAGTTTAGTCAGGGGGAACACTGAAGCTTTCTTT
CDR3aa: CASSLVRGNTEAFF

abundance: few
d_gene: -
v_gene: TRBV2
j_gene: TRBJ1-1
CDR3nt: TGTGCCAGCAGTGAGGACGGGGGATCGAACACTGAAGCTTTCTTT
CDR3aa: CASSEDGGSNTEAFF

abundance: many
d_gene: -
v_gene: TRBV7-8
j_gene: TRBJ2-2
CDR3nt: TGTGCCAGCAGCTTTGCAGGGTCTAACACCGGGGAGCTGTTTTTT
CDR3aa: CASSFAGSNTGELFF

abundance: -
d_gene: TRBD1
v_gene: TRBV4-1
j_gene: TRBJ2-7
CDR3nt: TGCGCCAGCAGCCCGAGACAGGGGGCCAACGAGCAGTACTTC
CDR3aa: CASSPRQGANEQYF

abundance: few
d_gene: -
v_gene: TRBV4-1
j_gene: TRBJ2-3
CDR3nt: TGCGCCAGCAGCCAAAGACAAGATCGCACAGATACGCAGTATTTT
CDR3aa: CASSQRQDRTDTQYF

abundance: -
d_gene: TRBD2
v_gene: TRBV9
j_gene: TRBJ2-1
CDR3nt: TGTGCCAGCAGCGTAGGGGTAGCGGGAGGAGATGAGCAGTTCTTC
CDR3aa: CASSVGVAGGDEQFF

abundance: -
d_gene: TRBD1
v_gene: TRBV4-1
j_gene: TRBJ1-1
CDR3nt: TGCGCCAGCAGCCGTCACAGGGGATCAACTGAAGCTTTCTTT
CDR3aa: CASSRHRGSTEAFF

abundance: few
d_gene: -
v_gene: TRBV5-4
j_gene: TRBJ2-2
CDR3nt: TGTGCCAGCAGCGGAGGGACCGCCGGGTTCACCGGGGAGCTGTTTTTT
CDR3aa: CASSGGTAGFTGELFF

abundance: few
d_gene: -
v_gene: TRBV10-3
j_gene: TRBJ2-7
CDR3nt: TGTGCCATCAGTGAGGACTCCACCTACGAGCAGTACTTC
CDR3aa: CAISEDSTYEQYF

abundance: -
d_gene: TRBD1
v_gene: TRBV3-1
j_gene: TRBJ1-1
CDR3nt: TGTGCCAGCAGCCCCCGGGACAGGGTCTCGGAGGAGAACACTGAAGCTTTCTTT
CDR3aa: CASSPRDRVSEENTEAFF

abundance: -
d_gene: -
v_gene: TRBV21-1
j_gene: TRBJ1-4
CDR3nt: TGTGCCAGCAGCAAAGCCCAGGGAGAAAAACTGTTTTTT
CDR3aa: CASSKAQGEKLFF

abundance: -
d_gene: TRBD2
v_gene: TRBV6-5
j_gene: TRBJ2-1
CDR3nt: TGTGCCAGCAGTTACGGAAATCCGGGACTAGCGGGAGGAGGCAATGAGCAGTTCTTC
CDR3aa: CASSYGNPGLAGGGNEQFF

abundance: many
d_gene: -
v_gene: TRBV5-1
j_gene: TRBJ2-2
CDR3nt: TGCGCCAGCACTCCCCTAGACACCGGGGAGCTGTTTTTT
CDR3aa: CASTPLDTGELFF

abundance: -
d_gene: -
v_gene: TRBV15
j_gene: TRBJ2-3
CDR3nt: TGTGCCACCAGCTCCGCACTAAGGGCCACAGATACGCAGTATTTT
CDR3aa: CATSSALRATDTQYF

abundance: -
d_gene: TRBD2
v_gene: TRBV6-5
j_gene: TRBJ2-1
CDR3nt: TGTGCCAGTCGGGCGGGGGGCCCGATAACCTACAATGAGCAGTTCTTC
CDR3aa: CASRAGGPITYNEQFF

abundance: -
d_gene: -
v_gene: TRBV5-4
j_gene: TRBJ1-2
CDR3nt: TGTGCCAGCAGCCTGCCCTCCGGGACAACCTATGGCTACACCTTC
CDR3aa: CASSLPSGTTYGYTF

abundance: once
d_gene: TRBD1
v_gene: TRBV7-8
j_gene: TRBJ2-1
CDR3nt: TGTGCCAGCAGCTTAGGAACAGGGGCGAACTACAATGAGCAGTTCTTC
CDR3aa: CASSLGTGANYNEQFF

abundance: few
d_gene: TRBD1
v_gene: TRBV12-3/TRBV12-4
j_gene: TRBJ1-1
CDR3nt: TGTGCCAGCAGTTTAGAACAGGGGGGCACTGAAGCTTTCTTT
CDR3aa: CASSLEQGGTEAFF

abundance: -
d_gene: TRBD1
v_gene: TRBV20-1
j_gene: TRBJ1-1
CDR3nt: TGCAGTGCTAGAGCAGACAGGGACACTGAAGCTTTCTTT
CDR3aa: CSARADRDTEAFF

abundance: -
d_gene: TRBD1
v_gene: TRBV29-1
j_gene: TRBJ2-1
CDR3nt: TGCAGCGTTCCGGGACAGATAAATGAGCAGTTCTTC
CDR3aa: CSVPGQINEQFF

abundance: -
d_gene: TRBD2
v_gene: TRBV4-1
j_gene: TRBJ2-1
CDR3nt: TGCGCCAGCAGCCAAGTTCAAGCGGGAAGTTACAATGAGCAGTTCTTC
CDR3aa: CASSQVQAGSYNEQFF

abundance: few
d_gene: TRBD1
v_gene: TRBV12-3/TRBV12-4
j_gene: TRBJ2-3
CDR3nt: TGTGCCAGCAGTACATCCCCCCGGGACAGGTGGACAGATACGCAGTATTTT
CDR3aa: CASSTSPRDRWTDTQYF

abundance: few
d_gene: TRBD2
v_gene: TRBV7-8
j_gene: TRBJ2-1
CDR3nt: TGTGCCAGCAGCAAGGGCGGGGGCTCCTACAATGAGCAGTTCTTC
CDR3aa: CASSKGGGSYNEQFF

abundance: few
d_gene: -
v_gene: TRBV7-9
j_gene: TRBJ1-3
CDR3nt: TGTGCCAGCAGCTTGTCGGCAGGTGGAGTTGGAAACACCATATATTTT
CDR3aa: CASSLSAGGVGNTIYF

abundance: -
d_gene: -
v_gene: TRBV7-3
j_gene: TRBJ2-1
CDR3nt: TGTGCCAGCAGCTTAGGACCGCGAGGTGAGCAGTTCTTC
CDR3aa: CASSLGPRGEQFF

abundance: few
d_gene: TRBD2
v_gene: TRBV6-5
j_gene: TRBJ2-1
CDR3nt: TGTGCCAGCAGGCGACTAGCGGGGGCCTACAATGAGCAGTTCTTC
CDR3aa: CASRRLAGAYNEQFF

abundance: -
d_gene: -
v_gene: TRBV5-1
j_gene: TRBJ2-7
CDR3nt: TGCGCCAGCAGCGACCGGGACGGTCCCTACGAGCAGTACTTC
CDR3aa: CASSDRDGPYEQYF

abundance: -
d_gene: -
v_gene: TRBV7-6
j_gene: TRBJ2-1
CDR3nt: TGTGCCAGCAGCCCGACTAGGGCCTCCTACAATGAGCAGTTCTTC
CDR3aa: CASSPTRASYNEQFF

abundance: -
d_gene: TRBD1
v_gene: TRBV11-2
j_gene: TRBJ2-3
CDR3nt: TGTGCCAGCAGCAAGGACAGGGTAGCGATGTATGCAGATACGCAGTATTTT
CDR3aa: CASSKDRVAMYADTQYF

abundance: few
d_gene: -
v_gene: TRBV4-2
j_gene: TRBJ2-3
CDR3nt: TGTGCCAGCAGCGCTGGGCAGGGAGATGCAGATACGCAGTATTTT
CDR3aa: CASSAGQGDADTQYF

abundance: -
d_gene: TRBD2
v_gene: TRBV27
j_gene: TRBJ2-2
CDR3nt: TGTGCCAGCAGTCTCCGGGGGGGCGTCGGGGAGCTGTTTTTT
CDR3aa: CASSLRGGVGELFF

abundance: few
d_gene: TRBD1
v_gene: TRBV20-1
j_gene: TRBJ2-7
CDR3nt: TGCAGTGCTAGAGAGGGACAGGGGTCTGAAGAGCAGTACTTC
CDR3aa: CSAREGQGSEEQYF

abundance: -
d_gene: -
v_gene: TRBV7-2
j_gene: TRBJ2-7
CDR3nt: TGTGCCAGCAGCTTAGGAGTAGGGGTCTCCTACGAGCAGTACTTC
CDR3aa: CASSLGVGVSYEQYF

abundance: few
d_gene: TRBD2
v_gene: TRBV29-1
j_gene: TRBJ2-3
CDR3nt: TGCAGCGTTGAAGAACTAGCGGCTAGCACAGATACGCAGTATTTT
CDR3aa: CSVEELAASTDTQYF